This TCR beta chain was observed in a study of regulatory T cells in long-lasting Graves disease. Sequencing libraries for TCR beta were prepared with iRepertoire HTBI primers and Arm-PCR of CDR3 regions. TCRdb re-analysed the multiplex PCR reads in MiXCR, keeping a single row per CDR3 protein. The data contain more than 650,000 distinct CDR3 sequences, about 32% of them singletons. The time point was: persistent/refractory GD, antithyroid drugs over 5 years with positive TRAb. Generation of the TCR library employed RNA extracted from PBMCs. The V gene's germline CDR1 is SNHLY and CDR2 FYNNEI. The CDR3 is 12 residues long. Trimming removed 8 bases from V and 8 bases from J; junction bases left unmatched: 7. This clonotype was picked up many times.

This specimen was peripheral blood mononuclear cells (PBMCs), taken when the disease was refractory, from a patient treated with antithyroid drugs. The rearrangement links TRBV2 to TRBJ1-2; TRBD1 matches at 8 bases. The sequence was collected from a female donor with Graves disease. The CDR3: CASCPGQGGYTF. CDR3 in DNA: TGTGCCAGCTGCCCTGGACAGGGCGGCTACACCTTC.